Below, 15 T cell receptor beta chains from the same sample are listed, as sequenced in a study of technical replicates of blood from a few donors. Clones were sequenced by immunoSEQ multiplex PCR, and TCRdb holds only the in-frame ones, with some missing. Counted here are about 64,000 clones, about 86% occurring once; the ten biggest clones make up about 4.9%. Sequenced: PBMCs. The receptors come from a human donor in good health. Some clones in this sample may be carry-over from other donors' samples.

This clone appeared a single time. The chain combines TRBV7-2 with TRBJ1-1; tentative D call: TRBD1 (6 bases). The CDR3 totals 13 residues. V was trimmed by 5 bases and J by 6 bases, leaving 13 bases between them. The germline CDR1 and CDR2 sequences are SGHTA and FQGNSA. CDR3 DNA: TGTGCCAGCAGCCCGTCGGGGGGCTCTGAAGCTTTCTTT. This translates into CASSPSGGSEAFF.

The chain combines TRBV19 with TRBJ1-3; no clear D gene. This CDR3 has 15 residues. Germline CDR1 and CDR2: LNHDA and SQIVND (reference sequence). V gave up 8 bases and J gave up 7 bases, with 21 bases separating them. DNA of the CDR3: TGTGCCAGTGCCAGTTGGAGGGAGGGTAGGAACACCATATATTTT. Protein product: CASASWREGRNTIYF.

The J gene is TRBJ2-1, the V gene TRBV10-3; tentative D call: TRBD2 (5 bases). Germline loops: CDR1 ENHRY, CDR2 SYGVKD. V lost 3 bases, J lost 0 bases, and 12 bases lay in between. This CDR3 has 16 residues. DNA of the CDR3: TGTGCCATCAGTGACCAGAGCGGAACCTCCTACAATGAGCAGTTCTTC. Amino acids: CAISDQSGTSYNEQFF.

The rearrangement links TRBV10-3 to TRBJ2-5; perhaps TRBD2 as D (7 bases). V lost 6 bases and J 5 bases, leaving 16 bases between the germline ends. The CDR3 runs to 14 residues. Germline lookup yields CDR1 ENHRY and CDR2 SYGVKD. The chain's CDR3 is CAIRAGAADETQYF. Written as DNA, the CDR3 is TGTGCCATCAGGGCGGGGGCCGCGGATGAGACCCAGTACTTC.

For the CDR3, the DNA is TGTGCCAGCAGCTTAGTGGGGGGAGGGGGTCCCTATGGCTACACCTTC. Translated: CASSLVGGGGPYGYTF. This chain joins TRBV7-2 and TRBJ1-2, with a possible D match to TRBD1 (6 bases). CDR3 length: 16 residues. The germline V gene encodes CDR1 SGHTA and CDR2 FQGNSA. Trimming took off 1 base at V and 4 bases at J, with 16 bases between the two ends.

V is TRBV7-3 and J is TRBJ2-1; 8 nucleotides line up with TRBD1. CDR3 length: 15 amino acids. V lost 2 bases to trimming and J lost 3 bases; unmatched junction nucleotides: 3. Germline V CDR1 and CDR2: SGHTA, FQGTGA. CDR3 protein: CASSLEGQGYNEQFF. For the CDR3, the DNA is TGTGCCAGCAGCTTAGAAGGACAGGGCTACAATGAGCAGTTCTTC.

The chain carries TRBV7-2 and TRBJ2-5, with 9 bases lining up with TRBD2. Germline V gene lookup returns CDR1 SGHTA and CDR2 FQGNSA. Trimming cost V 5 bases and J 3 bases; bases outside gene matches: 4. There are 14 residues in the CDR3. CDR3 in DNA: TGTGCCAGCAGCCCGGGACTAGCTAAAGAGACCCAGTACTTC. Amino acid sequence: CASSPGLAKETQYF.

V gene TRBV18 combines with J gene TRBJ2-3; a possible D gene is TRBD2 (6 bases). Germline lookup yields CDR1 KGHSH and CDR2 LQKENI. The CDR3 runs 14 residues. Trimming removed 4 bases at V and 6 bases at J, with 14 bases between. For the CDR3, the DNA is TGTGCCAGCTCACGGAACGGAGGGAGGGATACGCAGTATTTT. It specifies CASSRNGGRDTQYF.

The chain has TRBV13 and TRBJ2-7, with 12 bases aligning to TRBD2. This CDR3 comprises 14 residues. The germline CDR1 and CDR2 sequences are PRHDT and FYEKMQ (reference sequence). The V segment lost 5 bases and the J segment 4 bases; nucleotides outside the gene matches: 3. Here the CDR3 DNA reads TGTGCCAGCAGCCCTAGCGGGAGGGGGTACGAGCAGTACTTC. The encoded protein is CASSPSGRGYEQYF.

The V gene is TRBV11-2, the J gene TRBJ1-1, with D hard to call. The CDR3 is 13 amino acids. Looked up from germline, CDR1 is SGHAT and CDR2 is FQNNGV. V was shortened by 3 bases and J by 0 bases, with 5 bases between the two germline ends. The CDR3 is CASSFHLNTEAFF. The CDR3 bases are TGTGCCAGCAGCTTTCATCTGAACACTGAAGCTTTCTTT.

J is TRBJ1-1 and V is TRBV4-3; 7 bases are shared with TRBD1. The germline V gene has CDR1 LGHNA and CDR2 YSLEER. The trim removed 0 bases at V and 5 bases at J, leaving 9 bases unmatched. The CDR3 has 16 amino acids. In DNA form, the CDR3 reads TGCGCCAGCAGCCAAGATATTTGGCAGGGGGGAACTGAAGCTTTCTTT. This codes for CASSQDIWQGGTEAFF.

As for this clone: This CDR3 is also generated by other DNA sequences in the sample. The chain has TRBV7-3 and TRBJ2-2; a possible D gene is TRBD1 (5 bases). V lost 3 bases, J lost 1 base, and 6 bases lay in between. This CDR3 region has 14 residues. Germline V lookup: CDR1 SGHTA, CDR2 FQGTGA. CDR3 in amino acids: CASSFRGNTGELFF. The CDR3 DNA reads TGTGCCAGCAGCTTTAGGGGGAACACCGGGGAGCTGTTTTTT.

The V call is TRBV6-6, the J call TRBJ1-6; TRBD1 aligns across 9 bases. The CDR3 loop spans 16 amino acids. The germline gives CDR1 MNHNY, CDR2 SVGAGI (reference sequence). J was trimmed by 6 bases and V by 6 bases; bases with no gene match: 9. The DNA for the CDR3 is TGTGCCAGCAGCGGCACTCCGGGACAGGGTAATTCACCCCTCCACTTT. Protein: CASSGTPGQGNSPLHF.

This rearrangement joins TRBV4-1 to TRBJ2-5; tentative D call: TRBD1 (6 bases). CDR3 length: 16 amino acids. Germline V lookup: CDR1 MGHRA, CDR2 YSYEKL. Trimming cost V 1 base and J 4 bases, with 16 bases left between them. The CDR3 nucleotides read TGCGCCAGCAGCCAAGGGAGGACGCAGGGGTCAGAGACCCAGTACTTC. This translates into CASSQGRTQGSETQYF.

The chain employs TRBV19 and TRBJ2-3; the D is unclear. This CDR3 has 14 residues. The ends were cut back, 3 bases at V and 6 bases at J, with 13 bases in the middle. The V gene's germline CDR1 is LNHDA and CDR2 SQIVND (reference sequence). The CDR3 is CASSMSVRSDTQYF. The CDR3 bases are TGTGCCAGTAGTATGTCCGTCCGGAGCGATACGCAGTATTTT.